This TCR beta chain was sequenced during a study of CD8 T cells in ankylosing spondylitis. Study findings and constraints: Seemingly characteristic of ankylosing spondylitis blood was a TCR beta motif consisting of several highly homologous variants. Certain motif variants had earlier been reported in reactive arthritis synovial fluid and blood.

The sample holds many counts of this clonotype. The antigen is undetermined. The CDR3 runs to 15 residues. Trimming took 2 bases from V and 1 from J, leaving 8 bases between them. Germline loops: CDR1 SGHVS, CDR2 FQNEAQ. Libraries of TCR beta came from quantitative 5'-RACE with molecular barcodes. MiXCR was run by TCRdb on the 5' RACE reads, yielding one entry per CDR3 protein. This repertoire shows 450,000 to 550,000 distinct CDR3 sequences, approximately 5% found once; its top ten account for under 4.5%. The clonotype was recovered from a male donor with ankylosing spondylitis. Sequencing used blood, either unsorted or a sorted T cell fraction (not recorded which). This chain joins TRBV7-8 and TRBJ2-2; D remains ambiguous. CDR3 in amino acids: CASSLRRLNTGELFF. The CDR3 DNA reads as TGTGCCAGCAGCTTACGAAGATTGAACACCGGGGAGCTGTTTTTT.